Listed here are 20 T cell receptor beta chains from one sample, sequenced in a study of PD-L1 blockade in urothelial cancer. The time point is: peripheral blood 6 weeks after treatment start. Sequenced by immunoSEQ multiplex PCR; TCRdb stores in-frame clones only, minus some. Of about 120,000 clones listed, about 89% are singletons. Sequencing used PBMCs, obtained around atezolizumab (anti-PD-L1) treatment. The receptors here all came from a man in his fifties or sixties with urothelial cancer.

The chain combines TRBV5-1 with TRBJ2-7; D is perhaps TRBD1 (6 bases). The CDR3 length is 14 residues. With 4 bases removed from V and 0 bases from J, the gap between germline ends came to 11 bases. Germline CDR1 is SGHRS and CDR2 is YFSETQ. The CDR3 sequence: CASSARDISYEQYF. The CDR3 coding sequence is TGCGCCAGCAGCGCCCGGGACATCTCCTACGAGCAGTACTTC.

This sequence joins TRBV19 and TRBJ1-2; 7 bases agree with TRBD1. Germline V gene lookup returns CDR1 LNHDA and CDR2 SQIVND (reference sequence). V lost 5 bases, J lost 0 bases, and 9 bases stayed unmatched. The CDR3 is 16 residues long. CDR3 nucleotide sequence: TGTGCCAGTAGTCCTGGACAGGCGCCAGCTAACTATGGCTACACCTTC. Residues: CASSPGQAPANYGYTF.

The chain combines TRBV5-1 with TRBJ2-1; 10 bases are a match to TRBD2. The V and J ends lost 4 bases and 4 bases, in that order; junction bases with no gene match: 5. From germline, CDR1 is SGHRS and CDR2 YFSETQ. CDR3 length equals 15 residues. CDR3 residues: CASSGGTSAYNEQFF. The CDR3 DNA sequence: TGCGCCAGCAGCGGCGGGACTAGCGCATACAATGAGCAGTTCTTC. The entire variable domain, with the rest obtained from reference TRBV5-1 and TRBJ2-1, is as follows: KAGVTQTPRYLIKTRGQQVTLSCSPISGHRSVSWYQQTPGQGLQFLFEYFSETQRNKGNFPGRFSGRQFSNSRSEMNVSTLELGDSALYLCASSGGTSAYNEQFFGPGTRLTVL.

The V call is TRBV7-9, the J call TRBJ1-2; the D gene is possibly TRBD1 (6 bases). The CDR3 has 16 residues. Germline loops: CDR1 SEHNR, CDR2 FQNEAQ (reference sequence). V dropped 5 bases and J dropped 0 bases, with 16 bases sitting between them. The CDR3 bases are TGTGCCAGCAGCGCCAGCTCCGGGACAACTAACTATGGCTACACCTTC. Translated, it gives CASSASSGTTNYGYTF.

The V gene is TRBV5-1, the J gene TRBJ1-5, with 7 bases lining up with TRBD1. Germline values: CDR1 SGHRS, CDR2 YFSETQ. The CDR3 runs 14 residues. V was pared by 4 bases and J by 6 bases, with 7 bases of the junction left unmatched. This CDR3 reads CASSPRGAGQPQHF. Here the CDR3 DNA reads TGCGCCAGCAGCCCCAGGGGGGCGGGTCAGCCCCAGCATTTT.

The gene calls are TRBV28 and TRBJ2-7, with a possible D match to TRBD1 (6 bases). Germline V CDR1 and CDR2: MDHEN, SYDVKM. The CDR3 extends over 15 amino acids. Between the trimmed V and J ends, which lost 2 bases and 6 bases, there was a span of 17 bases. The CDR3 nucleotides are TGTGCCAGCAGTTTACCGGCAGGGGATGCCCGCGAGCAGTACTTC. Translated, it gives CASSLPAGDAREQYF.

The V and J genes are TRBV28 and TRBJ1-2, with 7 bases fitting TRBD1. V shed 6 bases, J shed 1 base, and the junction held 8 bases outside the gene matches. The germline V gene encodes CDR1 MDHEN and CDR2 SYDVKM. This CDR3 contains 15 residues. CDR3 sequence: CASSTGTEINYGYTF. The CDR3 bases are TGTGCCAGCAGCACCGGGACAGAAATTAACTATGGCTACACCTTC.

The chain employs TRBV23-1 and TRBJ2-7; the D gene is possibly TRBD2 (6 bases). TRBV23-1 is annotated as an ORF whose role is uncertain. Trimming pared 8 bases from V and 3 bases from J, leaving 11 bases between. The CDR3 runs 12 residues. The CDR3 is CASGLMDYEQYF. In nucleotides, the CDR3 is TGCGCCAGCGGACTAATGGACTACGAGCAGTACTTC.

This clone was detected only once. V and J are TRBV6-5 and TRBJ2-7; TRBD1 might be the D (5 bases). Germline CDR1 and CDR2: MNHEY and SVGAGI. The CDR3 loop spans 15 amino acids. The V and J ends lost 0 bases and 3 bases respectively, with 12 bases between them. The CDR3 DNA is TGTGCCAGCAGTTACTCTGGCCAGGACAACTACGAGCAGTACTTC. It translates to CASSYSGQDNYEQYF.

Only a few counts were recorded for this clone. V and J are TRBV6-6 and TRBJ1-3; TRBD1 is a possible D gene (6 bases). This CDR3 has 15 amino acids. V gave up 7 bases and J gave up 0 bases, with 13 bases separating them. The germline V gene encodes CDR1 MNHNY and CDR2 SVGAGI (reference sequence). Here the CDR3 reads CASNGQPLSGNTIYF. In DNA, the CDR3 is TGTGCCAGCAACGGACAGCCTCTCTCTGGAAACACCATATATTTT.

CDR3 sequence: CASSFHAGGSEQFF. The CDR3 DNA follows: TGTGCCAGCAGTTTTCATGCAGGGGGCTCTGAGCAGTTCTTC. The chain uses TRBV28 and TRBJ2-1, with 8 bases identical to TRBD1. Looked up from germline, CDR1 is MDHEN and CDR2 is SYDVKM. V gave up 3 bases and J gave up 9 bases; unmatched junction bases: 7. CDR3 length equals 14 residues.

The V gene is TRBV6-1, the J gene TRBJ1-1; a weak D match, TRBD1 (5 bases). The CDR3 covers 14 residues. Germline-derived CDR1 and CDR2 are MNHNS and SASEGT. V was pared by 6 bases and J by 4 bases, with 15 bases between. In DNA form, the CDR3 reads TGTGCCAGCAGCGCCCGGCGCGGGGGCACTGAAGCTTTCTTT. This translates into CASSARRGGTEAFF.

The table lists this clone with a few counts. The CDR3 sequence: CASSGLGSGGARDTQYF. The DNA of the CDR3 is TGTGCCAGCAGCGGCCTCGGGAGCGGGGGGGCCAGGGATACGCAGTATTTT. This sequence joins TRBV9 and TRBJ2-3, with 10 positions matching TRBD2. The CDR3 extends over 17 amino acids. The V gene end was trimmed by 3 bases and the J gene end by 6 bases; junction bases not matched to a gene: 13. The V gene's germline CDR1 is SGDLS and CDR2 YYNGEE.

CDR3 residues: CATSLWGQGYTF. CDR3 bases: TGTGCCACCAGTTTGTGGGGCCAAGGCTACACCTTC. This chain uses TRBV19 with TRBJ1-2, with D possibly being TRBD1 (5 bases). This CDR3 region has 12 residues. V shed 10 bases and J shed 8 bases, with 17 bases lying between them. Germline V CDR1 and CDR2: LNHDA, SQIVND (reference sequence).

The chain has TRBV11-2 and TRBJ2-5; 7 bases match TRBD1. From germline, CDR1 is SGHAT and CDR2 FQNNGV. With V trimmed by 5 bases and J by 5 bases, 8 bases remained unmatched. The CDR3 loop spans 14 amino acids. CDR3 sequence reads: CASSAGQAWETQYF. CDR3 nucleotides: TGTGCCAGCAGCGCTGGACAGGCATGGGAGACCCAGTACTTC.

The rearrangement links TRBV5-8 to TRBJ1-5; D is ambiguous. Germline values: CDR1 SGHTS, CDR2 YDEGEE. Trimming took 4 bases from V and 7 from J, leaving 6 bases between them. This CDR3 is 11 amino acids long. The CDR3 nucleotides read TGTGCCAGCAGCCGAGGGCAGCCCCAGCATTTT. It encodes CASSRGQPQHF.

This clone was seen a single time. The V and J genes are TRBV4-1 and TRBJ2-7, with 7 positions matching TRBD1. Losses at the gene ends were 4 bases for V and 3 bases for J; bases not matched to a gene: 3. The CDR3 has 13 residues. Germline CDR1 MGHRA, CDR2 YSYEKL. For the CDR3, the DNA is TGCGCCAGCAGCCCAGGGGGAAACTACGAGCAGTACTTC. Encoded protein: CASSPGGNYEQYF.

This rearrangement joins TRBV5-7 to TRBJ1-1; TRBD1 agrees at 11 bases. TRBV5-7 is an ORF; its function is uncertain. This CDR3 region has 15 residues. The ends lost 5 bases at V and 5 bases at J; junction bases unmatched: 8. The CDR3 protein is CASRRDRGSRTEAFF. DNA for the CDR3: TGTGCCAGCAGGAGGGACAGGGGGTCGCGGACTGAAGCTTTCTTT.

The chain carries TRBV18 and TRBJ1-1; D is ambiguous. V was shortened by 2 bases and J by 4 bases, with 11 bases between the two germline ends. In germline, CDR1 is KGHSH, CDR2 LQKENI. The CDR3 consists of 14 residues. The CDR3 spells CASSPGLPGTEAFF. The CDR3, as DNA: TGTGCCAGCTCACCAGGCCTTCCAGGCACTGAAGCTTTCTTT.

The rearrangement joins TRBV11-1 to TRBJ2-7; weak D call: TRBD2 (7 bases). Germline loops: CDR1 SGHAT, CDR2 FQDESV (reference sequence). The V gene lost 3 bases and the J gene lost 0 bases, with 9 bases spanning the gap. This CDR3 spans 14 amino acids. CDR3 residues: CASSFRGASYEQYF. CDR3 coding DNA: TGTGCCAGCAGCTTCCGGGGGGCCTCCTACGAGCAGTACTTC.